Reported below is one T cell receptor beta chain. The data originate from a study of blood T cell repertoires in COVID-19. Across the whole study: The origin of the acute and convalescent COVID-19 samples was the United States, Italy and Spain. Sources were T cells, B-cell-depleted T cells, or PBMCs; the material itself was cDNA or gDNA.

Source study methods: Amplification with reference gene primers provided the estimates of nucleated cell counts. Repertoires were generated with immunoSEQ multiplex PCR, while TCRdb's copy carries only in-frame clones and drops some. D and trimming come from the DNA, and the V and J calls and clone size come from that table. The top ten hold more than 4.5% of the sample, which has roughly 250,000 clones, approximately 86% seen once. Germline lookup yields CDR1 MNHEY and CDR2 SMNVEV (reference sequence). CDR3 size: 14 residues. The trim removed 6 bases at V and 4 bases at J, leaving 4 bases unmatched.

The sequence was collected from a woman over 75 with active or convalescent COVID-19. The chain employs TRBV27 and TRBJ2-7, with 12 bases aligning to TRBD1. Sequences were obtained from peripheral blood. CDR3 residues: CASSPGQGAYEQYF. For the CDR3, the DNA is TGTGCCAGCAGCCCGGGACAGGGGGCGTACGAGCAGTACTTC.